Included here is one T cell receptor (beta chain) sequence, with context. These data come from a study of control samples from healthy donors and cancer patients. The table came from immunoSEQ multiplex PCR; TCRdb's copy has only in-frame clones and leaves some out. The sample yields roughly 80,000 clones, more than 70% seen once. V lost 2 bases and J lost 4, with 12 bases in between. The CDR3 loop spans 14 amino acids. Germline lookup yields CDR1 SGHRS and CDR2 YFSETQ. The source material was blood. This clonotype originated in a woman between 45 and 60 years old in good health. The chain employs TRBV5-1 and TRBJ1-1; D not resolved. The DNA of the CDR3 is TGCGCCAGCAGCTTTGGAGGTTGGGGCACTGAAGCTTTCTTT. It codes for CASSFGGWGTEAFF.